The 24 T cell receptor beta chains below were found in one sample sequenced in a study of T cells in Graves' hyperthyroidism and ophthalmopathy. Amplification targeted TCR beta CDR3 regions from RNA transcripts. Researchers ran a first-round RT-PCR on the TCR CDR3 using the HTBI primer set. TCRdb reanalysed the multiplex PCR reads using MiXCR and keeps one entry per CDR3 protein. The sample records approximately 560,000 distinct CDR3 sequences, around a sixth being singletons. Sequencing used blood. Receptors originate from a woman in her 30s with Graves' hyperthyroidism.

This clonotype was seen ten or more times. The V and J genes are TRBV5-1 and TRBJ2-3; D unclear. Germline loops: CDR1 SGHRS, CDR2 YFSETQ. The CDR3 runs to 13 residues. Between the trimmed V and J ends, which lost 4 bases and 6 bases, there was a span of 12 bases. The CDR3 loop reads CASSLETSDTQYF. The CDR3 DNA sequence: TGCGCCAGCAGCCTCGAGACTTCCGATACGCAGTATTTT.

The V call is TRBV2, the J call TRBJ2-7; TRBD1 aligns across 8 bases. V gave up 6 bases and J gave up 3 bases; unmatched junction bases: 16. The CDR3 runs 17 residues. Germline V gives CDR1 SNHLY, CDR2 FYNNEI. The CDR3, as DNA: TGTGCCAGCAGCAAACTACGGACAGGGTTTTCCCACTACGAGCAGTACTTC. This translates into CASSKLRTGFSHYEQYF.

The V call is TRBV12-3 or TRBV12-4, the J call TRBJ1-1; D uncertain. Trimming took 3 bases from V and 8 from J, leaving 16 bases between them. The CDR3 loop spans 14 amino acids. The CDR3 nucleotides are TGTGCCAGCAGTTTTTCAGAGGAGCCCCGAGAAGCTTTCTTT. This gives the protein CASSFSEEPREAFF.

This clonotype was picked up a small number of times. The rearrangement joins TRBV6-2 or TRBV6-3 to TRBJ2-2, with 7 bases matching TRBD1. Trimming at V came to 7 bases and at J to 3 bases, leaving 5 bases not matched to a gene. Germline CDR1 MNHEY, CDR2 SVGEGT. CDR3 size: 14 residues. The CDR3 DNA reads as TGTGCCAGCAATAACAGGGGCCACACCGGGGAGCTGTTTTTT. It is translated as CASNNRGHTGELFF.

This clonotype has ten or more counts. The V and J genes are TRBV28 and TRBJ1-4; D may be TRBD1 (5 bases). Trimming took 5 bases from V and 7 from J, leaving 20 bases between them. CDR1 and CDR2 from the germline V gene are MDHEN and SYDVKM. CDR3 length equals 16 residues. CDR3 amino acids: CASSLLSGGDAEKLFF. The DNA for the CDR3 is TGTGCCAGCAGTCTCCTCTCGGGGGGGGACGCTGAAAAACTGTTTTTT.

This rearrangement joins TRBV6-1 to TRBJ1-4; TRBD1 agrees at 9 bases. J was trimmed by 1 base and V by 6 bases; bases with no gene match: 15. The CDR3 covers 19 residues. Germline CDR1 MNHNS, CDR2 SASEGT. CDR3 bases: TGTGCCAGCAGGAAAACCCCGGGACAGGGCCGTCGAACTAATGAAAAACTGTTTTTT. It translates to CASRKTPGQGRRTNEKLFF.

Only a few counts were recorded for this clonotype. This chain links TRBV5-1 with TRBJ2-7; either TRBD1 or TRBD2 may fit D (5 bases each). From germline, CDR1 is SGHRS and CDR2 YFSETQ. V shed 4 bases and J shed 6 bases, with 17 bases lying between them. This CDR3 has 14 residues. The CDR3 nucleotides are TGCGCCAGCAGCAAATGGGACCGGAGCGCCGAGCAGTACTTC. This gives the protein CASSKWDRSAEQYF.

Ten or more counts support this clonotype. CDR3 residues: CASSPADLNTEAFF. CDR3 nucleotide sequence: TGTGCCAGCTCACCCGCCGACCTGAACACTGAAGCTTTCTTT. The chain is built from TRBV18 and TRBJ1-1; D gene unclear. Germline V gives CDR1 KGHSH, CDR2 LQKENI. This CDR3 region has 14 residues. Trimming removed 3 bases at V and 0 bases at J, with 8 bases between.

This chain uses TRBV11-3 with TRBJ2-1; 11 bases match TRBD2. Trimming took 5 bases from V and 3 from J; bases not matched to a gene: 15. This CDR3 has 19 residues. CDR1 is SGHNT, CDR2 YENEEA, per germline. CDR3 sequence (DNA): TGTGCCAGCAGCCCCGGCGGGGTGGCGGGACTAGCGGTCTACAATGAGCAGTTCTTC. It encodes CASSPGGVAGLAVYNEQFF.

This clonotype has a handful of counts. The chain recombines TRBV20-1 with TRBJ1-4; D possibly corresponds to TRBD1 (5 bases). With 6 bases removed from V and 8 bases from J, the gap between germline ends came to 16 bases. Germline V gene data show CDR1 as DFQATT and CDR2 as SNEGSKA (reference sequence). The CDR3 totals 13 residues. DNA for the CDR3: TGCAGTGCCAGTGGGGCGGGGGAGGAAAAACTGTTTTTT. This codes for CSASGAGEEKLFF.

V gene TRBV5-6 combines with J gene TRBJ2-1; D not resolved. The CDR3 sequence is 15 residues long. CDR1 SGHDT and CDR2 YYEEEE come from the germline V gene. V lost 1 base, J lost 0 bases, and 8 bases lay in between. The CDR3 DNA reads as TGTGCCAGCAGCTTGAGTTGGGTCTCCTACAATGAGCAGTTCTTC. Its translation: CASSLSWVSYNEQFF.

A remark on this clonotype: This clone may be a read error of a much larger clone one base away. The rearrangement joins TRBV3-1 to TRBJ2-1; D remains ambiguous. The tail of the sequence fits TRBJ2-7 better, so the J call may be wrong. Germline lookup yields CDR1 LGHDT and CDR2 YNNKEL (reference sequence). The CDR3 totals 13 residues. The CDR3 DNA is TGTGCCAGCAGCCCCCCAGAAATCAATGAGCAGTACTTC. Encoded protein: CASSPPEINEQYF.

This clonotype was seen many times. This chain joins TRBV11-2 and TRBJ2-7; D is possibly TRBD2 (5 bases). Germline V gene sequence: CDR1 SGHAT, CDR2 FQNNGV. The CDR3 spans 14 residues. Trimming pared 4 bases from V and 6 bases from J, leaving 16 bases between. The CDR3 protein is CASSSQGRGGEQYF. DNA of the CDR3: TGTGCCAGCAGCTCTCAAGGACGCGGAGGCGAGCAGTACTTC.

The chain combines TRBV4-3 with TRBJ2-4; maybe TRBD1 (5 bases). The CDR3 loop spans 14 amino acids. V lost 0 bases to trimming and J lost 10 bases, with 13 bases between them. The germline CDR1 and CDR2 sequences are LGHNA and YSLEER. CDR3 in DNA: TGCGCCAGCAGCCAAGATTTTACAGGAGATATTCAGTACTTC. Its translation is CASSQDFTGDIQYF.

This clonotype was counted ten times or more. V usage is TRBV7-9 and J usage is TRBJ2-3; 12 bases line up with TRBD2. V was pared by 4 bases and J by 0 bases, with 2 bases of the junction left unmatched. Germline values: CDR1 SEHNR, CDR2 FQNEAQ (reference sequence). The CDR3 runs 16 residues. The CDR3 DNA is TGTGCCAGCAGCTGGACTAGCGGGAAGAGCACAGATACGCAGTATTTT. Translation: CASSWTSGKSTDTQYF.

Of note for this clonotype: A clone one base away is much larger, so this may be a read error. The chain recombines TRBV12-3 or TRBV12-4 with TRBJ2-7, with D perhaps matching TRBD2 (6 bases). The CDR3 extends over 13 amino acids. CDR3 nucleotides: TGTGCCAGCGGGACTCTTCGCTCCTGCGAGCAGTACTTC. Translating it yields CASGTLRSCEQYF.

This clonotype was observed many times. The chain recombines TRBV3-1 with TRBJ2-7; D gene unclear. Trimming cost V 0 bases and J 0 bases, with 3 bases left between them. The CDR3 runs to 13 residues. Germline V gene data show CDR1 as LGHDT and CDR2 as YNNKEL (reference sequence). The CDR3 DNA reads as TGTGCCAGCAGCCAAGATCCCTCCTACGAGCAGTACTTC. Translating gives CASSQDPSYEQYF.

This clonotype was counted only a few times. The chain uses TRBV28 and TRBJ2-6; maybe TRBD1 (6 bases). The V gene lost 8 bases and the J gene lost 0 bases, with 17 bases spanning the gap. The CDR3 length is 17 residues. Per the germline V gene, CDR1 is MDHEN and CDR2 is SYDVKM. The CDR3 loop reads CASLQNRVSSGANVLTF. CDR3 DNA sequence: TGTGCCAGCCTACAAAACAGGGTCTCCTCTGGGGCCAACGTCCTGACTTTC.

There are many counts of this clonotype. Here the CDR3 reads CASSPRDRGEQFF. The CDR3 bases are TGTGCCAGCTCACCCCGGGACAGGGGAGAGCAGTTCTTC. J is TRBJ2-1 and V is TRBV18; 10 nucleotides agree with TRBD1. V shed 3 bases, J shed 10 bases, and the junction held 3 bases outside the gene matches. Germline V gene lookup returns CDR1 KGHSH and CDR2 LQKENI. This CDR3 region has 13 residues.

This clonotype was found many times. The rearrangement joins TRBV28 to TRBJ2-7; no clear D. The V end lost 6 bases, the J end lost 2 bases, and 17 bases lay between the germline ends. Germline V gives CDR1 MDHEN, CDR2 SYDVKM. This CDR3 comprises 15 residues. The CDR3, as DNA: TGTGCCAGCAGACCCTCTACAGCCGGAGCCTACGAGCAGTACTTC. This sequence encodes CASRPSTAGAYEQYF.

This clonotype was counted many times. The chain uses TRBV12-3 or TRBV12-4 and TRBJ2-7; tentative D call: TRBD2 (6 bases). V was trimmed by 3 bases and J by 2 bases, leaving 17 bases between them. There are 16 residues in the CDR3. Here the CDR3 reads CASSFQALALTYEQYF. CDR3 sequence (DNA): TGTGCCAGCAGTTTTCAGGCGCTAGCGCTTACCTACGAGCAGTACTTC.

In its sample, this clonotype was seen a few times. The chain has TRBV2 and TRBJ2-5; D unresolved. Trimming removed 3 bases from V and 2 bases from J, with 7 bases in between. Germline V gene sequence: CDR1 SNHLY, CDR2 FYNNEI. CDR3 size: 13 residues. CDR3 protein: CASSDDWQETQYF. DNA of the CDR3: TGTGCCAGCAGTGACGACTGGCAAGAGACCCAGTACTTC.

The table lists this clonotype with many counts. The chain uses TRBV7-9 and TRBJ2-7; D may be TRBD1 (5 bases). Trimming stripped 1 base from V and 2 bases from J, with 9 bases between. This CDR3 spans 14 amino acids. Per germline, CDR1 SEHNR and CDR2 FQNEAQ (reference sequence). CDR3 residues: CASSLVGHTYEQYF. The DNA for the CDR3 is TGTGCCAGCAGCTTAGTAGGACACACCTACGAGCAGTACTTC. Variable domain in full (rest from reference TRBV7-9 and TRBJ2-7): DTGVSQNPRHKITKRGQNVTFRCDPISEHNRLYWYRQTLGQGPEFLTYFQNEAQLEKSRLLSDRFSAERPKGSFSTLEIQRTEQGDSAMYLCASSLVGHTYEQYFGPGTRLTVT.

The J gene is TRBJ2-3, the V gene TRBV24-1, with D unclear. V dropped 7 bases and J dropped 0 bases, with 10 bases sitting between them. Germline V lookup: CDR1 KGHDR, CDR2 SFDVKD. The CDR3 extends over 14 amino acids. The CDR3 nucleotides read TGTGCCACCAGGAGACGGTGGAGCACAGATACGCAGTATTTT. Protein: CATRRRWSTDTQYF.